These 7 T cell receptor beta chains originate from one sample sequenced in a study of CD8 T cells in ankylosing spondylitis. TCRdb fed the 5' RACE reads into MiXCR, producing one record per CDR3 protein. This table holds 100,000 to 150,000 distinct CDR3 sequences, over 7% found once. The sample taken for sequencing was blood, either unsorted or a sorted T cell fraction (not recorded which). Receptors were obtained from a male donor with ankylosing spondylitis or in good health (not recorded which).

This clonotype was seen a few times. The chain combines TRBV4-2 with TRBJ2-6; either TRBD1 or TRBD2 may supply D (5 bases each). The CDR3 loop spans 19 amino acids. V dropped 2 bases and J dropped 2 bases, with 19 bases sitting between them. From germline, CDR1 is LGHNA and CDR2 YNFKEQ. The CDR3 DNA reads TGTGCCAGCAGCCAACGGAATCGGGACCGTCTTACTGGGGCCAACGTCCTGACTTTC. Encoded protein: CASSQRNRDRLTGANVLTF.

This clonotype was picked up many times. The V call is TRBV7-2, the J call TRBJ1-1, with D possibly TRBD1 on 5 matching bases. Trimming took off 1 base at V and 4 bases at J, with 10 bases between the two ends. This CDR3 has 14 residues. Germline V gene data show CDR1 as SGHTA and CDR2 as FQGNSA. The CDR3 DNA sequence: TGTGCCAGCAGCTTAGTTCCGGGACCCACTGAAGCTTTCTTT. Residues: CASSLVPGPTEAFF.

Ten or more counts support this clonotype. The chain recombines TRBV7-8 with TRBJ2-7, with D possibly TRBD2 on 5 matching bases. The CDR3 runs to 14 residues. V shed 0 bases and J shed 4 bases, with 10 bases lying between them. CDR1 and CDR2 from the germline V gene are SGHVS and FQNEAQ. CDR3 DNA: TGTGCCAGCAGCTTAGCACCCCGCGGGTACGAGCAGTACTTC. Residues: CASSLAPRGYEQYF.

There are many counts of this clonotype. J is TRBJ2-4 and V is TRBV5-1, with D unresolved. Germline assignment: CDR1 SGHRS and CDR2 YFSETQ. V was cut by 1 base and J by 0 bases, with 2 bases left in between. The CDR3 contains 13 residues. CDR3 DNA sequence: TGCGCCAGCAGCTTGACAGCCAAAAACATTCAGTACTTC. Amino acid sequence: CASSLTAKNIQYF.

This clonotype was observed a handful of times. CDR3 DNA sequence: TGTGCCAGCAGTCCTCTGGCAGGGTTCTCCTACGAGCAGTACTTC. Protein: CASSPLAGFSYEQYF. The chain combines TRBV28 with TRBJ2-7; TRBD1 is a possible D gene (5 bases). The germline CDR1 and CDR2 sequences are MDHEN and SYDVKM. The CDR3 runs to 15 residues. The V end lost 5 bases, the J end lost 0 bases, and 14 bases lay between the germline ends.

This clonotype was counted a few times. The chain's CDR3 is CASGGGLYLTMSRGETQYF. In DNA form, the CDR3 reads TGTGCCAGTGGGGGGGGGCTGTACCTTACGATGAGTAGAGGAGAGACCCAGTACTTC. The chain has TRBV6-1 and TRBJ2-5, with D perhaps TRBD2 (7 bases). Germline V gives CDR1 MNHNS, CDR2 SASEGT. Between the trimmed V and J ends, which lost 9 bases and 4 bases, there was a span of 33 bases. The CDR3 contains 19 residues.

This clonotype appeared a few times. The gene calls are TRBV4-3 and TRBJ2-2; 9 nucleotides line up with TRBD2. In germline, CDR1 is LGHNA, CDR2 YSLEER. With V trimmed by 0 bases and J by 3 bases, 8 bases remained unmatched. The CDR3 runs 18 residues. As DNA, the CDR3 is TGCGCCAGCAGCCAAGACTCTTCAGCGGGAGGTTACACCGGGGAGCTGTTTTTT. Encoded protein: CASSQDSSAGGYTGELFF.